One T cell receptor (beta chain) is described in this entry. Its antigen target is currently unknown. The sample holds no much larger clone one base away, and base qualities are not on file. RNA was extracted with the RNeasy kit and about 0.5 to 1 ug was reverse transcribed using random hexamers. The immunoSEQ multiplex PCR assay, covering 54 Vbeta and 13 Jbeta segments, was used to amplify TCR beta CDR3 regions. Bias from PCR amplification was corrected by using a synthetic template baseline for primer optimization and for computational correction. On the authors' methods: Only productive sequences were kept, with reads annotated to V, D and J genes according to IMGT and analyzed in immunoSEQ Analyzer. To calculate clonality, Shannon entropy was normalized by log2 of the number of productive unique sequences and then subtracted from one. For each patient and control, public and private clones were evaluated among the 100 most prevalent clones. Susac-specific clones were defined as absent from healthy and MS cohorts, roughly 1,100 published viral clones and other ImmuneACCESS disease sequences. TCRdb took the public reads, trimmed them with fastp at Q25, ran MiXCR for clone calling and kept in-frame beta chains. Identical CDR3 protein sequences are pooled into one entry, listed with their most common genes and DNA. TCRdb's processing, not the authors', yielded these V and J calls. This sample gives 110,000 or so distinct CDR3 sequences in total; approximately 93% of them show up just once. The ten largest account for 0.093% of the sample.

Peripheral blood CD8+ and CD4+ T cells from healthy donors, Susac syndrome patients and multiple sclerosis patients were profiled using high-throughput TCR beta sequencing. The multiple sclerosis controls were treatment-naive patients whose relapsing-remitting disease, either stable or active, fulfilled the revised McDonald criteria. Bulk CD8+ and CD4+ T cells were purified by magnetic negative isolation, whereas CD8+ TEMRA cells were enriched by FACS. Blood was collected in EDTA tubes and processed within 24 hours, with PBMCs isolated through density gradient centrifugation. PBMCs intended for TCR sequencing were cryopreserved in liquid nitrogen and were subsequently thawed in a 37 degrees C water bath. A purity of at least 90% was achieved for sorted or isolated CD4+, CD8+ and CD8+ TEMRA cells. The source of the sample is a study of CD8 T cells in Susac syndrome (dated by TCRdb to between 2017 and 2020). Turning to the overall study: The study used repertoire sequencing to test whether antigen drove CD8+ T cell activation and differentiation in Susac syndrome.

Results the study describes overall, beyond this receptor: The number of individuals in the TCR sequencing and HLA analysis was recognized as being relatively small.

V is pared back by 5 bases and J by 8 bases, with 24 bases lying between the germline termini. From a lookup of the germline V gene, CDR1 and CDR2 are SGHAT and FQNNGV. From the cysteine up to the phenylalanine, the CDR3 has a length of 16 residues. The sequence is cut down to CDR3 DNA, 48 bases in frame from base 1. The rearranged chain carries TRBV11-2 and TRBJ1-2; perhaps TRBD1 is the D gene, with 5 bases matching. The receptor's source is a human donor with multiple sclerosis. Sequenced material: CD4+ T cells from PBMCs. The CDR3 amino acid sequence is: CASSRSGKDSHGGYTF. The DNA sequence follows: TGTGCCAGCAGCCGATCAGGAAAAGACAGTCACGGGGGCTACACCTTC. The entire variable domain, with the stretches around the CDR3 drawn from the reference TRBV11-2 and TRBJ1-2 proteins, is EAGVAQSPRYKIIEKRQSVAFWCNPISGHATLYWYQQILGQGPKLLIQFQNNGVVDDSQLPKDRFSAERLKGVDSTLKIQPAKLEDSAVYLCASSRSGKDSHGGYTFGSGTRLTVV.